The 5 T cell receptor beta chains given below trace back to one sample, sequenced in a study of graft-versus-host responses after intestinal transplantation. For these TCRs, the target antigens are not known. Sequencing used immunoSEQ multiplex PCR; TCRdb keeps in-frame clones, though not all of them. In the table there are 70,000 to 75,000 clones, 70% to 90% of which are singletons. Specimen: unstimulated CD8+ T cells sorted from spleen or lymph node cells, collected before intestinal transplant. These receptors were collected from a human donor who received an intestinal transplant.

The chain combines TRBV4-1 with TRBJ1-1; no firm D call. The V gene lost 0 bases and the J gene lost 4 bases, with 18 bases spanning the gap. The CDR3 runs 17 residues. Germline CDR1 MGHRA, CDR2 YSYEKL. The CDR3 region has the DNA TGCGCCAGCAGCCAAGATGAGGCCGGGGAGCTGATCACTGAAGCTTTCTTT. It codes for CASSQDEAGELITEAFF.

The rearrangement links TRBV28 to TRBJ2-1; 8 bases match TRBD2. The CDR3 extends over 13 amino acids. Trimming removed 2 bases from V and 8 bases from J; junction bases left unmatched: 2. Germline V gene data show CDR1 as MDHEN and CDR2 as SYDVKM. Here the CDR3 DNA reads TGTGCCAGCAGTTTAGCGGGGGGCGATGAGCAGTTCTTC. Encoded protein: CASSLAGGDEQFF.

The rearrangement uses TRBV9 and TRBJ2-1, with 8 nucleotides matching TRBD2. Per the germline V gene, CDR1 is SGDLS and CDR2 is YYNGEE. The V gene end was trimmed by 0 bases and the J gene end by 2 bases; junction bases not matched to a gene: 4. The length of the CDR3 is 16 residues. CDR3 region: CASSVVREGPYNEQFF. As DNA, the CDR3 is TGTGCCAGCAGCGTAGTACGGGAGGGACCCTACAATGAGCAGTTCTTC.

The chain recombines TRBV6-1 with TRBJ2-7, with D possibly matching TRBD1 (5 bases). Germline V gene sequence: CDR1 MNHNS, CDR2 SASEGT. The length of the CDR3 is 15 residues. Deletions cut 2 bases from V and 6 bases from J, with 17 bases between. CDR3 bases: TGTGCCAGCAGTGAACTCAGGGAAGTCCTCAGCGAGCAGTACTTC. This codes for CASSELREVLSEQYF.

V and J are TRBV5-1 and TRBJ2-1, with TRBD1 matching 12 bases. J lost 3 bases, V lost 3 bases, and 13 bases had no gene match. The CDR3 runs to 19 residues. The germline gives CDR1 SGHRS, CDR2 YFSETQ. The CDR3: CASSYRGTGGTYVYNEQFF. The CDR3 DNA sequence: TGCGCCAGCAGCTACCGCGGGACAGGGGGCACATATGTCTACAATGAGCAGTTCTTC. The full variable domain, its missing parts supplied by reference TRBV5-1 and TRBJ2-1, is KAGVTQTPRYLIKTRGQQVTLSCSPISGHRSVSWYQQTPGQGLQFLFEYFSETQRNKGNFPGRFSGRQFSNSRSEMNVSTLELGDSALYLCASSYRGTGGTYVYNEQFFGPGTRLTVL.